The rows below give T cell receptor beta chains drawn from one sample of a study of T-cell memory formation after mild COVID-19. TCRdb re-called the 5' RACE reads through MiXCR, storing one row per CDR3 protein. The profile shows 350,000 to 550,000 distinct CDR3 sequences, more than 15% of them singletons. The material sequenced was PBMCs or a T cell subset sorted from them (not recorded which). These receptors were collected from a man between 18 and 35 years old who had mild COVID-19 (a few samples of this study predate the infection). Cell type and time point are not known. Each CDR3 is given with its conserved first and last residue. A D gene is named only where the DNA matches it firmly. The size of a clone is reported for some rows only, either as once, few or many, or as a class for expanded clones.

CDR3 length	V gene	D gene	clone size	J gene	CDR3 protein	CDR3 DNA
14	TRBV7-2	.	.	TRBJ2-5	CASSSAGWQETQYF	TGTGCCAGCAGCTCCGCAGGGTGGCAAGAGACCCAGTACTTC
12	TRBV18	.	few	TRBJ2-1	CASSPGDLEQFF	TGTGCCAGCTCACCAGGGGATTTGGAGCAGTTCTTC
12	TRBV12-5	.	few	TRBJ1-5	CSRGFWNQPQHF	TGTTCACGCGGTTTCTGGAATCAGCCCCAGCATTTT
18	TRBV14	.	.	TRBJ2-3	CASSQLSTPWGATDTQYF	TGTGCCAGCAGCCAACTTTCAACCCCCTGGGGGGCGACAGATACGCAGTATTTT
15	TRBV5-1	TRBD2	few	TRBJ2-5	CASTEGGGYQETQYF	TGCGCCAGCACCGAAGGCGGGGGGTACCAAGAGACCCAGTACTTC
14	TRBV5-1	.	.	TRBJ2-7	CASSPARGHYEQYF	TGCGCCAGCAGCCCCGCTCGTGGCCACTACGAGCAGTACTTC
10	TRBV28	.	few	TRBJ1-2	CASSRYGYTF	TGTGCCAGCAGTCGCTATGGCTACACCTTC
12	TRBV20-1	TRBD1	few	TRBJ1-5	CSATTGDQPQHF	TGCAGTGCAACGACAGGGGATCAGCCCCAGCATTTT
18	TRBV5-4	.	few	TRBJ2-4	CASSFIPSGGPSGNIQYF	TGTGCCAGCAGCTTTATTCCGTCGGGGGGCCCGAGTGGGAACATTCAGTACTTC
11	TRBV12-3/TRBV12-4	.	few	TRBJ1-1	CASSFGQGAFF	TGTGCCAGCAGCTTTGGTCAAGGGGCTTTCTTT
14	TRBV5-6	.	few	TRBJ1-4	CASTDSRTNEKLFF	TGTGCCAGCACCGACAGCCGAACTAATGAAAAACTGTTTTTT
16	TRBV6-5	.	.	TRBJ1-2	CASSLTRGPYPYGYTF	TGTGCCAGCAGTTTAACCAGGGGACCATATCCCTATGGCTACACCTTC
14	TRBV4-1	.	.	TRBJ2-1	CASSQDGPAREQFF	TGCGCCAGCAGCCAAGATGGGCCCGCCCGTGAGCAGTTCTTC
16	TRBV5-1	TRBD2	.	TRBJ2-1	CASSRGLAGGGDEQFF	TGCGCCAGCAGCCGGGGACTAGCGGGGGGCGGCGATGAGCAGTTCTTC
14	TRBV4-3	.	.	TRBJ2-5	CASSQVTGRETQYF	TGCGCCAGCAGCCAAGTTACAGGGCGGGAGACCCAGTACTTC
15	TRBV7-8	.	.	TRBJ2-5	CASNRARVLEETQYF	TGTGCCAGCAACCGAGCGCGGGTCCTAGAAGAGACCCAGTACTTC
11	TRBV29-1	.	.	TRBJ1-2	CSVEVPDGYTF	TGCAGCGTTGAAGTCCCAGATGGCTACACCTTC
15	TRBV6-5	TRBD1	.	TRBJ1-6	CASSLGQGPNSPLHF	TGTGCCAGCAGCCTTGGACAGGGACCAAATTCACCCCTCCACTTT
15	TRBV7-2	TRBD2	few	TRBJ2-1	CASSLARSSGNEQFF	TGTGCCAGCAGCTTAGCGAGGTCTAGCGGCAATGAGCAGTTCTTC
11	TRBV4-1	.	few	TRBJ1-3	CASSHTDTIYF	TGCGCCAGCAGCCACACCGACACCATATATTTT
14	TRBV5-1	.	.	TRBJ2-5	CASSFQRPQETQYF	TGCGCCAGCAGCTTCCAGCGGCCCCAAGAGACCCAGTACTTC
15	TRBV9	.	few	TRBJ2-1	CASSVDGVSYNEQFF	TGTGCCAGCAGCGTAGACGGGGTATCCTACAATGAGCAGTTCTTC
18	TRBV4-1	.	.	TRBJ1-3	CASSPGDKQGYSGNTIYF	TGCGCCAGCAGCCCGGGGGATAAACAGGGTTACTCTGGAAACACCATATATTTT
13	TRBV20-1	.	few	TRBJ1-2	CSAPFGGNYGYTF	TGCAGTGCACCTTTCGGGGGGAACTATGGCTACACCTTC
12	TRBV29-1	TRBD1	.	TRBJ1-1	CSARDREVSAFF	TGCAGCGCAAGGGACAGGGAGGTCTCGGCTTTCTTT
14	TRBV9	TRBD1	.	TRBJ2-1	CASSVRTGKDEQFF	TGTGCCAGCAGCGTGCGGACAGGAAAGGATGAGCAGTTCTTC
16	TRBV20-1	.	.	TRBJ1-5	CSATGRATDSNQPQHF	TGCAGTGCCACCGGACGCGCAACCGATAGCAATCAGCCCCAGCATTTT
16	TRBV7-2	.	few	TRBJ2-4	CASSPSPWGAKNIQYF	TGTGCCAGCAGCCCCTCCCCGTGGGGAGCCAAAAACATTCAGTACTTC
14	TRBV7-9	.	.	TRBJ1-1	CASSLIGMGTEAFF	TGTGCCAGCAGCTTGATCGGGATGGGCACTGAAGCTTTCTTT